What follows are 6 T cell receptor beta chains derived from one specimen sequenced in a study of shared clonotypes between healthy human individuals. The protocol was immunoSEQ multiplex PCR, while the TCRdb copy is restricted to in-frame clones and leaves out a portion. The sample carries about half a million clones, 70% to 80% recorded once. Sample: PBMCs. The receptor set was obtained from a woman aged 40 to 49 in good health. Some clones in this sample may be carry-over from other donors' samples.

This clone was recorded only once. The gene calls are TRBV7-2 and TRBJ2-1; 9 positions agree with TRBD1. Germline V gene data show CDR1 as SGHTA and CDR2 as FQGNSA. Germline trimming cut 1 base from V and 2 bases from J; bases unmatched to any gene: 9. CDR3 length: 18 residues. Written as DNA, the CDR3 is TGTGCCAGCAGCTTAGTAGTCTCGGGGACAGGGACCTACAATGAGCAGTTCTTC. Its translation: CASSLVVSGTGTYNEQFF.

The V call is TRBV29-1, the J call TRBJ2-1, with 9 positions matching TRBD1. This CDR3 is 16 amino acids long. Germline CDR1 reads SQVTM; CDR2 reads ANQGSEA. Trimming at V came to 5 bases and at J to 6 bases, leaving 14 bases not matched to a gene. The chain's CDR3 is CSVLVDPGTGSNEQFF. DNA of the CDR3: TGCAGCGTTTTGGTAGACCCCGGGACAGGGTCCAATGAGCAGTTCTTC.

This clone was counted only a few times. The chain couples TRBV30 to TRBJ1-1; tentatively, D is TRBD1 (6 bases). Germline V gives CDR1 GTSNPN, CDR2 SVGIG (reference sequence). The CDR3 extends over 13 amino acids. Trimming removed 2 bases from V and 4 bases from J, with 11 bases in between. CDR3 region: CAWSSQGGTEAFF. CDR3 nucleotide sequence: TGTGCCTGGAGTTCACAGGGCGGCACTGAAGCTTTCTTT.

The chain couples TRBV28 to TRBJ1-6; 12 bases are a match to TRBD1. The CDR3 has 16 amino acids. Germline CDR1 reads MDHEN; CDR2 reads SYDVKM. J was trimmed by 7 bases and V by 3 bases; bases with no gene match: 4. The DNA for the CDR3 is TGTGCCAGCAGTTTCCCGGGACAGGGGGCGAATTCACCCCTCCACTTT. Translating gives CASSFPGQGANSPLHF.

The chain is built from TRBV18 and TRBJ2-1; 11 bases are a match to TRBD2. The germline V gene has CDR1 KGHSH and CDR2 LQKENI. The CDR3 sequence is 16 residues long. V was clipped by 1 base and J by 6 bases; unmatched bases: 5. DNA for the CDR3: TGTGCCAGCTCACCACGGTCGACTAGCGGGATCAATGAGCAGTTCTTC. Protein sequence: CASSPRSTSGINEQFF.

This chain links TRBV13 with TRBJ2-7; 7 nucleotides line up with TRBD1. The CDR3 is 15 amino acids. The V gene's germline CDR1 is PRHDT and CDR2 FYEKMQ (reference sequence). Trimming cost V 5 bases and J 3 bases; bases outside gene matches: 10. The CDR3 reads CASSQTRTGNYEQYF. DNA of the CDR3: TGTGCCAGCAGCCAGACACGGACAGGAAACTACGAGCAGTACTTC.